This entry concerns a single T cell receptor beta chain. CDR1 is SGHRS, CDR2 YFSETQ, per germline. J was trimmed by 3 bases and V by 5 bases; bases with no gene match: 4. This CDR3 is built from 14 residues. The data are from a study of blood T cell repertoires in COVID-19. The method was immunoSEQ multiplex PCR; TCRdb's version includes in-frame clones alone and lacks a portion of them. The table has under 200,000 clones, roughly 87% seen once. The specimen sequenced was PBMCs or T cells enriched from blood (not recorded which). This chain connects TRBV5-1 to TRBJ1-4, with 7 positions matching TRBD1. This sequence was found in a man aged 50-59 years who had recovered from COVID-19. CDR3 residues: CASREGASNEKLFF. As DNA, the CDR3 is TGCGCCAGCAGGGAGGGGGCATCTAATGAAAAACTGTTTTTT.